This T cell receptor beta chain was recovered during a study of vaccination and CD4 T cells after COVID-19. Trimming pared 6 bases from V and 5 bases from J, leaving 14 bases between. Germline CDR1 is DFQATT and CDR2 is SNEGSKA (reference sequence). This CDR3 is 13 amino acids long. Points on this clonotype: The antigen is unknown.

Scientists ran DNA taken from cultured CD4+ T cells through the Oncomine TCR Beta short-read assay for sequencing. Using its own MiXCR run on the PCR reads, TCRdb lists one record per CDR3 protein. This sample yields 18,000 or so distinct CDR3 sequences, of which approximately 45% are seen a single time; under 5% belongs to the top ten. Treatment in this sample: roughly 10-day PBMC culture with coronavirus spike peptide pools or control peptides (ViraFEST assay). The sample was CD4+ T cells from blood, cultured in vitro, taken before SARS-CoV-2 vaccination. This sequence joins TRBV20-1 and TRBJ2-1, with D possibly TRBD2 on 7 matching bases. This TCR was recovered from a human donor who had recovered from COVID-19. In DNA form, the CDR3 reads TGCAGTGCAGGGGGGGGATTAAACAATGAGCAGTTCTTC. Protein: CSAGGGLNNEQFF.